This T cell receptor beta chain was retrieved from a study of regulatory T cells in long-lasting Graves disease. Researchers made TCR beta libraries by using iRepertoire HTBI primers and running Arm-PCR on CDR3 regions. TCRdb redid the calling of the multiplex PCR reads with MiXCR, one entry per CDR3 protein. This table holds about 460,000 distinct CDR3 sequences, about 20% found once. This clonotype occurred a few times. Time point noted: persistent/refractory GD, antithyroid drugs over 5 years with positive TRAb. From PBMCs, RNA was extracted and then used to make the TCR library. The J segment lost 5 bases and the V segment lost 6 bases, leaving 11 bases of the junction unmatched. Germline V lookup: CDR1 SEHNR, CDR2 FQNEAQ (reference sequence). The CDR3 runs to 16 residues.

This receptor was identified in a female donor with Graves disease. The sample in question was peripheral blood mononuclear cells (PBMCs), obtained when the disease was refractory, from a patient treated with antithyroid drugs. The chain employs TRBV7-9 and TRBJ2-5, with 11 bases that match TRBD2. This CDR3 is CASSPGTSGNRETQYF. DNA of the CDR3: TGTGCCAGCAGTCCTGGGACTAGCGGCAATAGGGAGACCCAGTACTTC.